A single sample is the source of the 7 T cell receptor beta chains below, sequenced in a study of T cells after yellow fever vaccination. Each CDR3 protein is one row after TCRdb ran MiXCR on the 5' RACE reads. The repertoire holds a few hundred thousand distinct CDR3 sequences, with less than 20% as singletons. The sequenced sample was PBMCs, obtained 5 days after the first yellow fever vaccination. The receptors here all came from a man aged 18 to 30 who received the YFV17D yellow fever vaccine.

This clonotype was counted at least ten times. V gene TRBV20-1 combines with J gene TRBJ2-7; no firm D call. The V gene's germline CDR1 is DFQATT and CDR2 SNEGSKA (reference sequence). This CDR3 is built from 13 residues. Trimming left V 4 bases short and J 0 bases short, with 10 bases between. This chain's CDR3 is CSAKGLGSYEQYV. The DNA for the CDR3 is TGCAGTGCTAAGGGCCTGGGCTCCTACGAGCAGTACGTC.

The chain employs TRBV7-8 and TRBJ2-7; no clear D gene. This CDR3 is 13 amino acids long. CDR1 and CDR2 from the germline V gene are SGHVS and FQNEAQ. Deletions cut 4 bases from V and 0 bases from J, with 7 bases between. The CDR3 nucleotides read TGTGCCAGCAGCTCACGGTTCTCCTACGAGCAGTACGTC. Protein product: CASSSRFSYEQYV.

The chain combines TRBV6-1 with TRBJ2-1, with 12 bases matching TRBD2. Germline loops: CDR1 MNHNS, CDR2 SASEGT. V lost 7 bases to trimming and J lost 9 bases; unmatched junction nucleotides: 7. CDR3 length: 14 residues. The CDR3 DNA sequence: TGTGCCAGCACTCTAGCGGGGGGGCAGGGTGAGCAGTTCTTC. Translating gives CASTLAGGQGEQFF.

The chain uses TRBV5-1 and TRBJ1-5, with D possibly being TRBD1 (5 bases). The CDR3 runs 17 residues. The germline V gene encodes CDR1 SGHRS and CDR2 YFSETQ. Between the trimmed V and J ends, which lost 0 bases and 7 bases, there was a span of 20 bases. The CDR3 sequence is CASSLGPVTGVDQPQHF. The CDR3 nucleotides are TGCGCCAGCAGCTTGGGCCCGGTTACGGGGGTGGACCAGCCCCAGCATTTT.

This clonotype came up many times. This chain uses TRBV5-4 with TRBJ2-3; perhaps TRBD1 as D (5 bases). V was clipped by 1 base and J by 4 bases, with 10 bases between them. The length of the CDR3 is 14 residues. Germline CDR1 is SGHNT and CDR2 is YYREEE (reference sequence). CDR3 in amino acids: CASSLQGPADTQYF. The DNA for the CDR3 is TGTGCCAGCAGCTTGCAGGGTCCCGCAGATACGCAGTATTTT. Drawing the rest from reference TRBV5-4 and TRBJ2-3, the complete variable domain is ETGVTQSPTHLIKTRGQQVTLRCSSQSGHNTVSWYQQALGQGPQFIFQYYREEENGRGNFPPRFSGLQFPNYSSELNVNALELDDSALYLCASSLQGPADTQYFGPGTRLTVL.

This clonotype appeared a few times. V is TRBV2 and J is TRBJ1-1; D remains unclear. CDR3 size: 14 residues. V dropped 3 bases and J dropped 3 bases, with 11 bases sitting between them. Per the germline V gene, CDR1 is SNHLY and CDR2 is FYNNEI. The CDR3 DNA sequence: TGTGCCAGCAGTGATAAGGGAGGCGACACTGAAGCTTTCTTT. Translating gives CASSDKGGDTEAFF.

This clonotype was counted only a few times. The chain links TRBV7-3 to TRBJ2-5, with 7 bases fitting TRBD1. J was trimmed by 4 bases and V by 1 base; bases with no gene match: 3. Germline CDR1 reads SGHTA; CDR2 reads FQGTGA. CDR3 size: 14 residues. CDR3: CASSLRSGGETQYF. As DNA, the CDR3 is TGTGCCAGCAGCTTAAGGTCAGGGGGAGAGACCCAGTACTTC.